This TCR beta chain was sequenced during a study of control samples from healthy donors and cancer patients (dated by TCRdb to between 2020 and 2021). Library creation used the immunoSEQ multiplex PCR assay. What TCRdb holds here is the immuneACCESS table cut down to in-frame rearrangements. Part of the clones is not present; checked against another copy, under half of the missing clones reflect an unresolved V gene, and the others are unexplained. A total of over 110,000 clones appear in this sample, roughly 92% of them only once. The top ten clones comprise around 11% of the sample. As regards this clone: Its antigen target is currently unknown. Base quality data are lacking; no much larger clone is found one base away.

V and J are trimmed by 5 bases and 1 base, and the gene matches miss 3 bases of the junction. Reading the germline V gene gives CDR1 MNHEY and CDR2 SVGAGI. From the cysteine through the phenylalanine, the CDR3 covers 15 amino acids. The entry retains the CDR3 DNA only, 45 bases that are in frame from base 1. Sequencing used blood. The source is a young man in good health. The V and J segments used are TRBV6-5 and TRBJ2-2; 8 bases in the junction line up with TRBD1. The CDR3 has the sequence CASSPGTGNTGELFF. The nucleotides read TGTGCCAGCAGTCCCGGGACAGGGAACACCGGGGAGCTGTTTTTT.